Listed below are T cell receptor beta chains from one sample, sequenced in a study of cytotoxic CD8 clonotypes in ibrutinib-treated CLL. Sequenced by immunoSEQ multiplex PCR; TCRdb stores in-frame clones only, minus some. Of more than 200,000 clones listed, 70% are singletons. The source was PBMCs, collected after 24 months of ibrutinib treatment. All receptors derive from a human donor with chronic lymphocytic leukemia. Both conserved end residues are part of each CDR3. A D gene is named only where the DNA matches it firmly. The size of a clone is reported for some rows only, either as once, few or many, or as a class for expanded clones.

>TRBJ2-1|TRBV2|-|-
CASSPLEDNEQFF
TGTGCCAGCAGTCCCCTGGAGGACAATGAGCAGTTCTTC
>TRBJ2-1|TRBV29-1|few|TRBD2
CSVFFLAGLPNEQFF
TGCAGCGTTTTCTTCCTAGCGGGGCTCCCCAATGAGCAGTTCTTC
>TRBJ2-1|TRBV2|few|-
CASSAQGSYNEQFF
TGTGCCAGCAGTGCCCAGGGCTCCTACAATGAGCAGTTCTTC
>TRBJ2-3|TRBV11-2|-|-
CASSGGTDTQYF
TGTGCCAGCAGTGGGGGCACAGATACGCAGTATTTT
>TRBJ1-4|TRBV13|-|-
CASSSRGSNEKLFF
TGTGCCAGCAGCTCCAGGGGATCTAATGAAAAACTGTTTTTT
>TRBJ1-5|TRBV15|-|-
CATSRDIRDQPQHF
TGTGCCACCAGCAGAGATATACGGGATCAGCCCCAGCATTTT
>TRBJ2-5|TRBV15|-|TRBD2
CATSRARAGAETQYF
TGTGCCACCAGCAGGGCCCGGGCGGGAGCTGAGACCCAGTACTTC
>TRBJ2-7|TRBV7-9|-|TRBD1
CASSPGQGQKVYEQYF
TGTGCCAGCAGCCCAGGACAGGGGCAAAAGGTCTACGAGCAGTACTTC
>TRBJ2-7|TRBV18|-|-
CASSPPGEPYEQYF
TGTGCCAGCTCACCACCAGGGGAGCCCTACGAGCAGTACTTC
>TRBJ2-7|TRBV19|-|-
CASSRLAGSSYEQYF
TGTGCCAGTAGTCGTCTGGCGGGAAGCTCCTACGAGCAGTACTTC
>TRBJ2-7|TRBV7-6|-|TRBD2
CASSLVASGRAHEQYF
TGTGCCAGCAGCTTAGTTGCTAGCGGGAGGGCCCACGAGCAGTACTTC
>TRBJ2-2|TRBV7-3|-|-
CASSAEGLLTGELFF
TGTGCCAGCAGCGCTGAGGGACTGCTCACCGGGGAGCTGTTTTTT
>TRBJ1-1|TRBV4-2|-|-
CASSPNRGGSEAFF
TGTGCCAGCAGCCCAAATAGGGGGGGTAGTGAAGCTTTCTTT
>TRBJ2-2|TRBV12-5|few|-
CASGLSYMTATGELFF
TGTGCTAGTGGTTTGAGTTATATGACAGCCACCGGGGAGCTGTTTTTT
>TRBJ2-1|TRBV7-6|few|TRBD2
CASSAGLAGDNEQFF
TGTGCCAGCAGCGCTGGACTAGCGGGAGACAATGAGCAGTTCTTC
>TRBJ2-7|TRBV7-8|once|TRBD2
CASSSPGRASSEQYF
TGTGCCAGCAGCTCCCCAGGGAGGGCCTCTAGCGAGCAGTACTTC
>TRBJ2-1|TRBV9|-|TRBD2
CASSNFSGRVSYNEQFF
TGTGCCAGCAGCAACTTTAGCGGGAGGGTATCCTACAATGAGCAGTTCTTC